This T cell receptor (beta chain) was found in a study of OX40 agonist ivuxolimab in advanced cancers. Study overall: The treatment was a fully human IgG2 OX40 agonist, ivuxolimab. Earlier treatment with anti-PD-1, anti-PD-L1 or anti-CTLA-4 was permitted, and around 36% had received some.

General observations from the study: Determination of antigen specificity was not performed for the expanded peripheral T cells.

The repertoire was sequenced with immunoSEQ multiplex PCR; TCRdb's copy has only in-frame clones and lacks some. The sample has about 48,000 clones, about nine tenths seen once. A note on this clone: The target antigen is unknown.

The CDR3 has 13 residues. Trimming removed 0 bases at V and 5 bases at J, with 8 bases between. Germline V CDR1 and CDR2: PRHDT, FYEKMQ (reference sequence). The rearrangement links TRBV13 to TRBJ2-7, with D possibly TRBD1 on 5 matching bases. The source is an adult with an advanced solid tumor such as melanoma, head and neck, liver or kidney cancer. Sample: CD4+ or CD8+ T cells sorted from blood, taken in a trial of the OX40 agonist ivuxolimab. The CDR3 sequence is CASSLGQANEQYF. The CDR3 DNA follows: TGTGCCAGCAGCTTAGGACAGGCTAACGAGCAGTACTTC.